The clone carrying this T cell receptor beta chain was observed a handful of times. Its antigen is still unknown. The data belong to a study of T cell responses to AZD1222 COVID-19 vaccine. The study's findings and limits: Clonal diversity was possibly underestimated; the donors were predominantly white British and more often female. Baseline serostatus was positive in only a handful of AZD1222 recipients. Two doses of AZD1222 preceded a rise in Spike-specific TCR breadth and depth.

V gave up 1 base and J gave up 3 bases, with 13 bases separating them. Germline CDR1 GTSNPN, CDR2 SVGIG (reference sequence). The CDR3 consists of 14 residues. Profiling relied on immunoSEQ multiplex PCR, and the TCRdb table lists in-frame clones only, not all of them. This sample carries about 140,000 clones, more than 80% of them seen once, and the ten largest clones take approximately 8%. This receptor was identified in an adult who received the MenACWY meningococcal vaccine as a control. V and J are TRBV30 and TRBJ2-7; no firm D call. Sequenced here: peripheral blood, sampled 28 days after the second dose of the MenACWY control vaccine. The CDR3 DNA follows: TGTGCCTGGAGTGGGACCTCCTCTTACTACGAGCAGTACTTC. This sequence encodes CAWSGTSSYYEQYF.